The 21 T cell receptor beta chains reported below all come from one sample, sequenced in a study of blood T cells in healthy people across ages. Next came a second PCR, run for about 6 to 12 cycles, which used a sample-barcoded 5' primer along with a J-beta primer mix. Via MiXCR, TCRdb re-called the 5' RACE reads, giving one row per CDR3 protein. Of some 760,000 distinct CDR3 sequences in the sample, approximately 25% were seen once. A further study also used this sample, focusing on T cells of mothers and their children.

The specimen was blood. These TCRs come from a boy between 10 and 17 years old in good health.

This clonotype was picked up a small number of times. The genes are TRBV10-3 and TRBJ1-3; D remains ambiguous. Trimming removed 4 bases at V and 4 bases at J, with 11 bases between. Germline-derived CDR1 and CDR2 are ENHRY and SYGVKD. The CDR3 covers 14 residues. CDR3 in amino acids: CAISGSPEGNTIYF. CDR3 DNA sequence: TGTGCCATCAGTGGATCGCCGGAAGGAAACACCATATATTTT.

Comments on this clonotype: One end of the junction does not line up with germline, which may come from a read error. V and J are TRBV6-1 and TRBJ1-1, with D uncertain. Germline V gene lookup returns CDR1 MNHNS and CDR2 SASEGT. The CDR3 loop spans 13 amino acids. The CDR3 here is CASSLPTNTQAFF. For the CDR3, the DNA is TGTGCCAGCAGTCTCCCCACGAACACTCAAGCTTTCTTT.

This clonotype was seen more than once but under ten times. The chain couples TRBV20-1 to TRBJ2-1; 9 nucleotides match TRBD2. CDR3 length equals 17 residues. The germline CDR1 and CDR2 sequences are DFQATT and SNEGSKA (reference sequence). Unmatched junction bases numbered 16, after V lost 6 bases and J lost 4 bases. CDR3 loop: CSAPGPVLAGKYNEQFF. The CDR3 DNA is TGCAGTGCCCCCGGCCCGGTACTAGCGGGCAAATACAATGAGCAGTTCTTC.

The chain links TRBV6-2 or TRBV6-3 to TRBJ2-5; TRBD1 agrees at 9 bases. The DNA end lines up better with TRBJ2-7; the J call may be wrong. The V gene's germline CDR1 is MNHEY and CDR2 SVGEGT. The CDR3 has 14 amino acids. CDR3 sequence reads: CASRTGTGTYEQYF. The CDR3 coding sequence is TGTGCCAGCAGGACCGGGACAGGGACCTACGAGCAGTACTTC.

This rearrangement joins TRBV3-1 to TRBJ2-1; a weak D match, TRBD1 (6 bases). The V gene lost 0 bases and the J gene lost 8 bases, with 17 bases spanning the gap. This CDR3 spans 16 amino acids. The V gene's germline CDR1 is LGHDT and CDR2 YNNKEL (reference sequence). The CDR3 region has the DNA TGTGCCAGCAGCCAAGATCTGGGACACACAAGGGATGAGCAGTTCTTC. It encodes CASSQDLGHTRDEQFF.

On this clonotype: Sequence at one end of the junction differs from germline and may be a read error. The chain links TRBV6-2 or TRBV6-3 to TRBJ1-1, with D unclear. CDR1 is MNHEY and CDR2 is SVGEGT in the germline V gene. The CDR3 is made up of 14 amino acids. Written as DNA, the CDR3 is TGTGCCAGCAGCTACATGCAAGGGCACACTGAAGCTTCCTTT. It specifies CASSYMQGHTEASF.

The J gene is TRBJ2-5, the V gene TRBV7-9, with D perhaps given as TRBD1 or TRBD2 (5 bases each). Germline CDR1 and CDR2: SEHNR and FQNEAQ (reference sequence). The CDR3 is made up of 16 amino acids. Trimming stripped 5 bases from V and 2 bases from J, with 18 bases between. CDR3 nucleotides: TGTGCCAGCAGCGCGATTGGGACGCAAGAACAAGAGACCCAGTACTTC. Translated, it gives CASSAIGTQEQETQYF.

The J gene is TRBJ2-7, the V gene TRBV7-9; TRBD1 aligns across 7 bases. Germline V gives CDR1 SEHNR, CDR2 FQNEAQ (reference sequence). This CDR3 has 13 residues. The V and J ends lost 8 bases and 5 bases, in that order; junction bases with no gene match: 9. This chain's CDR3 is CASSPTGNHEQYF. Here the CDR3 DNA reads TGTGCCAGCTCACCGACAGGGAACCACGAGCAGTACTTC.

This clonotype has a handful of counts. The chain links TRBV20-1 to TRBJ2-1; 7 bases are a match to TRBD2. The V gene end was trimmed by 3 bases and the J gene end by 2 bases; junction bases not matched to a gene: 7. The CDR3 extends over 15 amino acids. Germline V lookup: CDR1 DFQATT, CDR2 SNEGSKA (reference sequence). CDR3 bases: TGCAGTGCTAGGAAAGAGCGGGGCCCCTACAATGAGCAGTTCTTC. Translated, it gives CSARKERGPYNEQFF.

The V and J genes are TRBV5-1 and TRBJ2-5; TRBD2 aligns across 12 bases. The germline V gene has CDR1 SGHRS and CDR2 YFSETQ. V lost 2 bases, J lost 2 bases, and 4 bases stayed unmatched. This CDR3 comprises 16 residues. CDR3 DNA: TGCGCCAGCAGCTTCGGACTAGCGGGATTACAAGAGACCCAGTACTTC. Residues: CASSFGLAGLQETQYF.

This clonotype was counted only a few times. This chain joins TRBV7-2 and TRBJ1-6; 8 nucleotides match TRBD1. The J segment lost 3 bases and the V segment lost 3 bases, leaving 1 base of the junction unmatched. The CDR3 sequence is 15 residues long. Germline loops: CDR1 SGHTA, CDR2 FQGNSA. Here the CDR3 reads CASSFTGGYNSPLHF. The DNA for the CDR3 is TGTGCCAGCAGCTTCACAGGGGGCTATAATTCACCCCTCCACTTT.

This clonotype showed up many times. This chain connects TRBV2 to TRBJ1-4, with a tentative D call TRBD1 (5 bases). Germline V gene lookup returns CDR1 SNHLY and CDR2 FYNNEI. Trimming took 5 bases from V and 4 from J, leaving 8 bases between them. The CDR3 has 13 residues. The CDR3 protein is CASSRQLNEKLFF. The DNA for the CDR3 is TGTGCCAGCAGTCGACAGCTTAATGAAAAACTGTTTTTT.

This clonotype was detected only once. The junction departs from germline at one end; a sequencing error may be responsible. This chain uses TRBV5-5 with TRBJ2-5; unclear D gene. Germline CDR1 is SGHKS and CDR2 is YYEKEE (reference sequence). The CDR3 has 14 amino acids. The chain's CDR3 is CASSWKQLQETQYF. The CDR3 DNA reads TGCGCCAGCAGCTGGAAACAGCTACAAGAGACCCAGTACTTC.

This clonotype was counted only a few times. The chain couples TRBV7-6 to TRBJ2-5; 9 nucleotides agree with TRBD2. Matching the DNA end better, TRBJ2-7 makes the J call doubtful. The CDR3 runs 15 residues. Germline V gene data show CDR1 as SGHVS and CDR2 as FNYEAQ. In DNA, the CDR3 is TGTGCCAGCAGCCTAGAGGCTAGCGGGGAGTACGAGCAGTACTTC. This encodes CASSLEASGEYEQYF.

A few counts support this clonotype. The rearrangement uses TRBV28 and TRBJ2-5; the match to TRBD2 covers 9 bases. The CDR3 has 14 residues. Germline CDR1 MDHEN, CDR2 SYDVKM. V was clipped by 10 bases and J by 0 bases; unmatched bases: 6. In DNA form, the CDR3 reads TGTGCCAACAATGTAGCGGGAGACCAAGAGACCCAGTACTTC. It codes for CANNVAGDQETQYF.

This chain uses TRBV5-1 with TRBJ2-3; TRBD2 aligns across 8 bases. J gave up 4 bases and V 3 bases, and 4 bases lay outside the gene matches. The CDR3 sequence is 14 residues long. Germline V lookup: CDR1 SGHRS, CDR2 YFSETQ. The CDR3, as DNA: TGCGCCAGCAGCTGGGCGGGAGGATCAGATACGCAGTATTTT. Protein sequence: CASSWAGGSDTQYF. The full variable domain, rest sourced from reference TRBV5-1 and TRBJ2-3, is KAGVTQTPRYLIKTRGQQVTLSCSPISGHRSVSWYQQTPGQGLQFLFEYFSETQRNKGNFPGRFSGRQFSNSRSEMNVSTLELGDSALYLCASSWAGGSDTQYFGPGTRLTVL.

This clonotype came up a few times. The chain's CDR3 is CASSPTGDYYEQYF. CDR3 sequence (DNA): TGTGCCAGCAGTCCAACGGGAGATTACTACGAGCAGTACTTC. The chain has TRBV28 and TRBJ2-5; D may be TRBD2 (6 bases). The end of the DNA fits TRBJ2-7 better, so the J call may be wrong. The CDR3 spans 14 residues. Germline lookup yields CDR1 MDHEN and CDR2 SYDVKM.

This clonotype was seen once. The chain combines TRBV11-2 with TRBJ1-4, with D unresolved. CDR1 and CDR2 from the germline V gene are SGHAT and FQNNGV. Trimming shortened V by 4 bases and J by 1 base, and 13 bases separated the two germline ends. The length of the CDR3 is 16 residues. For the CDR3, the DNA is TGTGCCAGCAGCTCCGCGGGCCGGAAAACTAATGAAAAACTGTTTTTT. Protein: CASSSAGRKTNEKLFF.

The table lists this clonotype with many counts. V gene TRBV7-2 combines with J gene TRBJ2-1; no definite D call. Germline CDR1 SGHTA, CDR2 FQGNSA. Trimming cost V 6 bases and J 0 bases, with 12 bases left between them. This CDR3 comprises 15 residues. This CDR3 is CASSSYALSYNEQFF. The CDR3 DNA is TGTGCCAGCAGTAGCTACGCGCTCTCCTACAATGAGCAGTTCTTC. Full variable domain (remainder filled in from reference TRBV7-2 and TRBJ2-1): GAGVSQSPSNKVTEKGKDVELRCDPISGHTALYWYRQSLGQGLEFLIYFQGNSAPDKSGLPSDRFSAERTGGSVSTLTIQRTQQEDSAVYLCASSSYALSYNEQFFGPGTRLTVL.

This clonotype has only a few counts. The CDR3 sequence is CSVSLAGPYEQYF. The CDR3 DNA follows: TGCAGCGTTTCTCTAGCGGGACCCTACGAGCAGTACTTC. The V gene is TRBV29-1, the J gene TRBJ2-7; 9 bases fit TRBD2. Germline CDR1 and CDR2: SQVTM and ANQGSEA. This CDR3 has 13 amino acids. V lost 5 bases to trimming and J lost 2 bases; unmatched junction nucleotides: 4.

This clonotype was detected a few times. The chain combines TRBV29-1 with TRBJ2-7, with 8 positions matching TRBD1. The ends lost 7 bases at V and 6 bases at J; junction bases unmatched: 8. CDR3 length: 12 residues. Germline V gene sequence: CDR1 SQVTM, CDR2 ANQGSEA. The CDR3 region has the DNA TGCAGCGCCCTGGCAGGGGGCGGCGAGCAGTACTTC. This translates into CSALAGGGEQYF.